These 11 T cell receptor beta chains came from one sample sequenced in a study of breast tumors, draining lymph nodes, adjacent tissues. MiXCR was run by TCRdb on the multiplex PCR reads, yielding one entry per CDR3 protein. Of about 300,000 distinct CDR3 sequences listed, 30% are singletons. Breast cancer patients provided tissue from their axillary draining lymph nodes. Sequenced: axillary lymph node tissue. The receptors were gathered from a female donor with breast cancer. Some clones in this sample may be carry-over from other donors' samples.

This clonotype was seen a single time. A read error may be the cause here, since a much bigger clone is one base away. This rearrangement joins TRBV6-5 to TRBJ1-3; 8 bases map to TRBD1. The J segment lost 5 bases and the V segment lost 5 bases, leaving 11 bases of the junction unmatched. This CDR3 has 16 amino acids. The germline CDR1 and CDR2 sequences are MNHEY and SVGAGI. CDR3 amino acids: CASSPPSQGARNTIYF. CDR3 sequence (DNA): TGTGCCAGCAGTCCCCCTTCCCAGGGGGCCAGAAACACCATATATTTT.

At least ten counts were recorded for this clonotype. This sequence joins TRBV5-8 and TRBJ1-6; D call uncertain. V lost 4 bases and J lost 7, with 12 bases in between. This CDR3 spans 14 amino acids. In germline, CDR1 is SGHTS, CDR2 YDEGEE. The CDR3 nucleotides read TGTGCCAGCAGCGCCGGGAGGTCGAATTCACCCCTCCACTTT. Protein product: CASSAGRSNSPLHF.

This clonotype showed up many times. The chain's CDR3 is CASRDRTIAETQYF. The CDR3 DNA reads as TGTGCCAGCAGAGACCGGACTATCGCAGAGACCCAGTACTTC. The rearrangement joins TRBV6-6 to TRBJ2-5, with D maybe TRBD2 (6 bases). Germline-derived CDR1 and CDR2 are MNHNY and SVGAGI (reference sequence). V dropped 6 bases and J dropped 4 bases, with 15 bases sitting between them. The CDR3 is 14 residues long.

At least ten counts were recorded for this clonotype. The chain carries TRBV7-6 and TRBJ2-3, with 9 bases lining up with TRBD2. V gave up 1 base and J gave up 6 bases; unmatched junction bases: 8. This CDR3 is built from 16 residues. The germline gives CDR1 SGHVS, CDR2 FNYEAQ. CDR3 sequence: CASSLGVAGAGDTQYF. The DNA of the CDR3 is TGTGCCAGCAGCTTAGGGGTAGCGGGAGCCGGGGATACGCAGTATTTT.

The table lists this clonotype with many counts. V usage is TRBV24-1 and J usage is TRBJ2-3; the D is unclear. Trimming shortened V by 1 base and J by 0 bases, and 10 bases separated the two germline ends. This CDR3 region has 16 residues. Germline CDR1 and CDR2: KGHDR and SFDVKD. The CDR3 loop reads CATSDFLAASTDTQYF. Here the CDR3 DNA reads TGTGCCACCAGTGATTTCCTGGCGGCGAGCACAGATACGCAGTATTTT.

There are many counts of this clonotype. This chain connects TRBV30 to TRBJ2-5, with a weak D call TRBD2 (6 bases). V was pared by 1 base and J by 5 bases, with 11 bases between. There are 13 residues in the CDR3. The germline V gene has CDR1 GTSNPN and CDR2 SVGIG (reference sequence). CDR3 sequence reads: CAWSETAGETQYF. The CDR3 region has the DNA TGTGCCTGGAGTGAGACGGCGGGGGAGACCCAGTACTTC.

Only a few counts were recorded for this clonotype. The chain is built from TRBV3-1 and TRBJ2-5; D not resolved. Germline V lookup: CDR1 LGHDT, CDR2 YNNKEL (reference sequence). This CDR3 spans 12 amino acids. The V gene lost 2 bases and the J gene lost 5 bases, with 6 bases spanning the gap. In DNA, the CDR3 is TGTGCCAGCAGCCAAAGAGCGGAGACCCAGTACTTC. Protein product: CASSQRAETQYF.

This clonotype occurred a few times. At one end the junction does not follow the germline gene, possibly because of a read error. The CDR3 coding sequence is TGTGCCAGCAGTTTAGCCCCGAACAAGGAGCAGTTCTTC. Residues: CASSLAPNKEQFF. The J gene is TRBJ2-1, the V gene TRBV27; no firm D call. The length of the CDR3 is 13 residues. Per the germline V gene, CDR1 is MNHEY and CDR2 is SMNVEV (reference sequence).

This clonotype was observed a few times. Since a much larger clone is just one base distant, this may be a read error. The gene calls are TRBV2 and TRBJ1-2, with a possible D match to TRBD1 (5 bases). This CDR3 contains 13 residues. Germline V lookup: CDR1 SNHLY, CDR2 FYNNEI. Here the CDR3 reads CASSGGKNYGYAF. CDR3 coding DNA: TGTGCCAGCAGTGGGGGGAAAAACTATGGCTACGCCTTC.

This clonotype was picked up one time. CDR3 sequence reads: CASSVGGGREAFF. CDR3 DNA: TGTGCCAGCAGCGTAGGCGGGGGCAGAGAAGCTTTCTTT. This chain joins TRBV9 and TRBJ1-1; the D gene is possibly TRBD1 (6 bases). The CDR3 is made up of 13 amino acids. Trimming left V 0 bases short and J 8 bases short, with 11 bases between. The germline gives CDR1 SGDLS, CDR2 YYNGEE.

This clonotype was found a few times. A much larger clone sits a single nucleotide away, making a read error possible. This rearrangement joins TRBV12-3 or TRBV12-4 to TRBJ1-6; unclear D gene. There are 12 residues in the CDR3. The V end lost 5 bases, the J end lost 13 bases, and 12 bases lay between the germline ends. The CDR3 region has the DNA TGTGCCAGCAGTCACGATTTTTCGCCCCTCCACTTT. As protein: CASSHDFSPLHF.